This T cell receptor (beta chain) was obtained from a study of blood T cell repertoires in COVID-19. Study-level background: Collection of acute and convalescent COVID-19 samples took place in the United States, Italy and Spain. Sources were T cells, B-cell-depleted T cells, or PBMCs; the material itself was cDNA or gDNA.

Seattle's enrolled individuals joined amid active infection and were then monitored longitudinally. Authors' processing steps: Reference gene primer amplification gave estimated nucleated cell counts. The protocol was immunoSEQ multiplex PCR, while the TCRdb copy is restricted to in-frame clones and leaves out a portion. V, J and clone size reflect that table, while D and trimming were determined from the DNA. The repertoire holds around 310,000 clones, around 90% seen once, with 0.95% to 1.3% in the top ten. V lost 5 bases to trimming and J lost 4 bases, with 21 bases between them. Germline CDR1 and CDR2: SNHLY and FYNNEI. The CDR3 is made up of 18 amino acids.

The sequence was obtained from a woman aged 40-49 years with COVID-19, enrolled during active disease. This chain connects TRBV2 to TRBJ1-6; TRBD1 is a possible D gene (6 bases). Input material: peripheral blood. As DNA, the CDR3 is TGTGCCAGCAGTCCCGTCCTTCGGGGGGCCCGGTATAATTCACCCCTCCACTTT. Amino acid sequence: CASSPVLRGARYNSPLHF.